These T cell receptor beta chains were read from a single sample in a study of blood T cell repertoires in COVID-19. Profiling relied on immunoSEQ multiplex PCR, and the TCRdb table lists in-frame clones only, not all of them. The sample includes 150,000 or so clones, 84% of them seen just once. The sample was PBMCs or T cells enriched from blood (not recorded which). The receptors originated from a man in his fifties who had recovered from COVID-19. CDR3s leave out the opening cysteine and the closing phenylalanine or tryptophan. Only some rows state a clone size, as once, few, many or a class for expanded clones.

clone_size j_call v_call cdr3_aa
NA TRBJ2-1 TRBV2 ASRQPSGYNEQF
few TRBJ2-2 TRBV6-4 ASSPEGDNTGELF
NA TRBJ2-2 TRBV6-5 ASSFGLAAPGELF
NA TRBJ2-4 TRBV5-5 ASSVARAGGNIQY
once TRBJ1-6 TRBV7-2 ASSLTGDNSPLH
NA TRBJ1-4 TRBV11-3 ASSSGTGLNEKLF
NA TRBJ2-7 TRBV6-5 ASSRGFEQY
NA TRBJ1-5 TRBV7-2 ASSLDGPYYSNQPQH
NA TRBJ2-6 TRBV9 ASTRTSGDGANVLT
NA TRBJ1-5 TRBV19 ASSIIPSAGSQPQH
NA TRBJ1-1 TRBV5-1 ASSLGTSVDGRAEAF
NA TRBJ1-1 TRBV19 ASSIVSLNTEAF
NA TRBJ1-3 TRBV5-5 ASSLGQLQGSRTIY
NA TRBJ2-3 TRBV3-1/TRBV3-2 ASSQGGGTTQY
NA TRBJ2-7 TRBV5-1 ASREGLAGGSEQY
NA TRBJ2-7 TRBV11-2 ASSLLTGFGEQY
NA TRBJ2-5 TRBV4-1 ASSQGQFEETQY
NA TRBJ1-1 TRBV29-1 SVELKVQREAF
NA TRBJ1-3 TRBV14 ASSQESLSGNTIY
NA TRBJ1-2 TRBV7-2 ASSQQRGTFYGYT
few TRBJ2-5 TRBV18 ASSPGQEETQY
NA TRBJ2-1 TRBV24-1 ATSDAGHEQF
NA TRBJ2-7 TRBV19 ASSMTGGSREQY
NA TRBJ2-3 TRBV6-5 AIAGTVVSTDTQY